These T cell receptor beta chains were read from a single sample in a study of regulatory T cells in long-lasting Graves disease. TCRdb reprocessed the multiplex PCR reads with MiXCR, giving one entry per CDR3 protein. The table records about 320,000 distinct CDR3 sequences, about 20% of them present only once. The source was peripheral blood mononuclear cells (PBMCs), collected at new diagnosis, from a patient treated with antithyroid drugs. All receptors come from a female donor with Graves disease. The CDR3 runs from the conserved cysteine through the conserved F or W. The D gene is left open where the match is weak. Clone sizes are given selectively: once, few, many, or a class where the clone is expanded.

size	V	length	J	D	DNA	CDR3
many	TRBV6-1	12	TRBJ1-2	-	TGTGCCAGCAGAGGACAGAACTATGGCTACACCTTC	CASRGQNYGYTF
-	TRBV27	18	TRBJ2-2	TRBD2	TGTGCCAGCAGCTCCGGGACTAGCGGGAGTTTACTCAGCGGGGAGCTGTTTTTT	CASSSGTSGSLLSGELFF
many	TRBV2	12	TRBJ2-7	-	TGTGCCAGCAGCCTCCTAGTCTACGAGCAGTACTTC	CASSLLVYEQYF
-	TRBV19	17	TRBJ2-1	-	TGTGCCAGTAGTAAACCTGGTGGGGGGGGACAGCAGGGTGAGCAGTTCTTC	CASSKPGGGGQQGEQFF
many	TRBV7-8	17	TRBJ1-1	-	TGTGCCAGCAGCTTAGCGGAAAGACAGAGTGGGGACACTGAAGCTTTCTTT	CASSLAERQSGDTEAFF
-	TRBV18	14	TRBJ2-5	TRBD1	TGTGCCAGCTCCCCAAGGGACAGCCAAGAGACCCAGTACTTC	CASSPRDSQETQYF
many	TRBV20-1	18	TRBJ2-1	TRBD2	TGCAGTGCTAGCCCCTCGATTACCGGCACGGGAGGTTCCAATGAGCAGTTCTTC	CSASPSITGTGGSNEQFF
many	TRBV11-2	20	TRBJ2-5	TRBD2	TGTGCCAGCAGCGATCCGGCGGCTCAATGGCGGGGGGCGAGTGGTGAGACCCAGTACTTC	CASSDPAAQWRGASGETQYF
many	TRBV30	14	TRBJ1-2	-	TGTGCCTGGAGTGAAACCGCAGCGTACTATGGCTACACCTTC	CAWSETAAYYGYTF
many	TRBV29-1	14	TRBJ1-4	-	TGCAGCGTTGCCCGACGGGGTCCGTCTGAAAAACTGTTTTTT	CSVARRGPSEKLFF
many	TRBV19	15	TRBJ2-1	-	TGTGCCAGTAGTCTGGCGGGACGACAAGACAATGAGCAGTTCTTC	CASSLAGRQDNEQFF
many	TRBV12-5	17	TRBJ2-1	TRBD2	TGTGCTAGTGGTTTGGGGCTAGCGGGAGTGAAAGGCAATGAGCAGTTCTTC	CASGLGLAGVKGNEQFF
many	TRBV11-3	16	TRBJ2-5	-	TGTGCCAGCAGCTTATCTTCGACCAGGGGAGGGGAGACCCAGTACTTC	CASSLSSTRGGETQYF
many	TRBV9	14	TRBJ2-1	-	TGTGCCAGCAGCGTAGCGATAAGTAACAATGAGCAGTTCTTC	CASSVAISNNEQFF
many	TRBV29-1	13	TRBJ1-5	-	TGCAGCGTTGAAGTCGGTAGCAATCAGCCCCAGCATTTT	CSVEVGSNQPQHF
-	TRBV2	14	TRBJ2-2	-	TGTGCCAGCCGGGACTCGCTATTTACCGGGGAGCTGTTTTTT	CASRDSLFTGELFF
many	TRBV15	16	TRBJ2-1	-	TGTGCCACCCGTTCAGGGGTAGCGAGCTCCTACAATGAGCAGTTCTTC	CATRSGVASSYNEQFF
many	TRBV11-2	17	TRBJ2-2	-	TGTGCCAGCAGCTTAGTTCGAGGGAATCGGGCCACCGGGGAGCTGTTTTTT	CASSLVRGNRATGELFF
many	TRBV11-2	17	TRBJ2-2	TRBD1	TGTGCCAGCAGGCCCCTTAAGGGGACAGGGGACACCGGGGAGCTGTTTTTT	CASRPLKGTGDTGELFF
many	TRBV6-1	16	TRBJ2-2	TRBD2	TGTGCCAGCAGCTCCGATGTGGGGGGGGACACCGGGGAGCTGTTTTTT	CASSSDVGGDTGELFF
-	TRBV24-1	16	TRBJ2-3	TRBD1	TGTGCCACCAGTGATCGAGACAGGGGGCGAACAGATACGCAGTATTTT	CATSDRDRGRTDTQYF
many	TRBV28	13	TRBJ2-1	TRBD2	TGTGCCAGCAGTTTCACTAGCGCGGTTGAGCAGTTCTTC	CASSFTSAVEQFF
-	TRBV9	16	TRBJ2-3	-	TGTGCCAGCAGCGTAGCCTCCCCGGCAACACCCCTTCCCCAGTATTTT	CASSVASPATPLPQYF
many	TRBV27	14	TRBJ2-2	-	TGTGCCAGCAGTTTATCGCAGCACACCGGGGAGCTGTTTTTT	CASSLSQHTGELFF
many	TRBV11-3	13	TRBJ2-1	TRBD1	TGTGCCAGCAGCGGACAGGCTTACAATGAGCAGTTCTTC	CASSGQAYNEQFF
-	TRBV12-3/TRBV12-4	14	TRBJ1-2	TRBD1	TGTGCCAGCAGGCTGACAGGGACTAACTATGGCTACACCTTC	CASRLTGTNYGYTF
-	TRBV4-1	16	TRBJ2-1	TRBD2	TGCGCCAGCAGCCAAGTTTGGACTAGCGGGAGCAATGAGCAGTTCTTC	CASSQVWTSGSNEQFF
-	TRBV20-1	12	TRBJ2-7	-	TGCAGTGCTAGATGGGGGCCCCACGAGCAGTACTTC	CSARWGPHEQYF
many	TRBV27	17	TRBJ1-6	-	TGTGCCAGCAGGAAACCGGGTCTAAGCTCCTATAATTCACCCCTCCACTTT	CASRKPGLSSYNSPLHF
-	TRBV4-1	14	TRBJ1-4	-	TGCGCCAGCAGCCTAAGAGTATGGGATGAAAAACTGTTTTTT	CASSLRVWDEKLFF
many	TRBV9	17	TRBJ2-6	-	TGTGCCAGCAGCGTAGACTCAGGGTTCTCTGGGGCCAACGTCCTGACTTTC	CASSVDSGFSGANVLTF
-	TRBV28	15	TRBJ2-1	-	TGTGCCAGCAGACACGTGACGGAAGAGTACAATGAGCAGTTCTTC	CASRHVTEEYNEQFF
many	TRBV28	15	TRBJ2-3	TRBD1	TGTGCCAGCAGTTATGGACAGGGTAGCACAGATACGCAGTATTTT	CASSYGQGSTDTQYF
many	TRBV2	15	TRBJ1-4	-	TGTGCCAGCACTCGAACATCGGCAGATAATGAAAAACTGTTTTTT	CASTRTSADNEKLFF
-	TRBV7-9	12	TRBJ2-7	-	TGTGCCAGCAGCCACGATAGCTACGAGCAGTACTTC	CASSHDSYEQYF
many	TRBV9	14	TRBJ1-6	-	TGTGCCAGCAGCGTAGAGTGGGGTAATTCACCCCTCCACTTT	CASSVEWGNSPLHF
many	TRBV10-3	14	TRBJ2-5	-	TGTGCCATCAGTGAGGCAGGGGACCAAGAGGCCCAGTACTTC	CAISEAGDQEAQYF